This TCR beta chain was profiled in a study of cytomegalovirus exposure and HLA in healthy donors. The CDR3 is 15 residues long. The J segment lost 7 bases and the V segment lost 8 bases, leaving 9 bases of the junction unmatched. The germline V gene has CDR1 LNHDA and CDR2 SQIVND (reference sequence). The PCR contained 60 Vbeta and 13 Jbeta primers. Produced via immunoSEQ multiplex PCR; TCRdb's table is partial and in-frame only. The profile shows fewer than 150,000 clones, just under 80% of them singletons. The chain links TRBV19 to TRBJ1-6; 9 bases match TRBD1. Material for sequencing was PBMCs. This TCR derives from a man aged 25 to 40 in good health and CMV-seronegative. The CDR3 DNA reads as TGTGCCAGTGGACTATGGACAGGGGTGAATTCACCCCTCCACTTT. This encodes CASGLWTGVNSPLHF.